This T cell receptor (beta chain) was identified in a study of Ad26.COV2.S vaccination and SARS-CoV-2 variants. Study-level findings and limits: Ad26.COV2.S recipients had broader spike-specific TCRs (P = 0.0014). Analytic work on TCR breadth and depth might have understated the full extent of total T cell responses. Non-spike TCR breadth showed similarity between vaccine and placebo recipients.

In the case of this clone: Its target is not known. A junction end diverges from the germline sequence, so it may reflect a read error.

This CDR3 comprises 15 residues. Germline CDR1 is KGHSH and CDR2 is LQKENI. Sequencing used immunoSEQ multiplex PCR; TCRdb keeps in-frame clones, though not all of them. The sample lists tens of thousands of clones; 65% to 90% were seen once. The rearrangement links TRBV18 to TRBJ1-5; D ambiguous. Sequencing was performed on peripheral blood, taken after recovery from COVID-19. The TCR was taken from a human donor who had recovered from COVID-19. As DNA, the CDR3 is TGTGCCAGCTCACCAGACCGGGAAGTAAATCGGCCCCAGCATTTT. It codes for CASSPDREVNRPQHF.